The 28 T cell receptor beta chains below come from one sample, sequenced in a study of cytomegalovirus exposure and HLA in healthy donors. PCR employed 60 Vbeta and 13 Jbeta primers. Measured with immunoSEQ multiplex PCR; TCRdb has only the in-frame clones, and not every one. The profile covers under 150,000 clones, with 74% appearing a single time and 4% to 4.5% taken by the ten largest. Sequencing was done on a sample of PBMCs. The receptors were sampled from a woman aged 40 to 50 in good health and CMV-seropositive.

This chain uses TRBV7-2 with TRBJ2-1; 8 nucleotides align to TRBD2. The V segment lost 4 bases and the J segment 6 bases; nucleotides outside the gene matches: 8. Germline V gives CDR1 SGHTA, CDR2 FQGNSA. The CDR3 length is 15 residues. This CDR3 reads CASSSGTSFFNEQFF. The CDR3 bases are TGTGCCAGCAGCTCCGGGACTAGTTTCTTCAATGAGCAGTTCTTC.

The V and J genes are TRBV5-1 and TRBJ2-3; 9 bases align to TRBD2. The CDR3 has 16 amino acids. Per germline, CDR1 SGHRS and CDR2 YFSETQ. Losses at the gene ends were 4 bases for V and 1 base for J; bases not matched to a gene: 7. CDR3 in DNA: TGCGCCAGCAGCGTGGGGACTAGCATTGGCACAGATACGCAGTATTTT. As protein: CASSVGTSIGTDTQYF.

V is TRBV12-5 and J is TRBJ2-3; 11 bases are a match to TRBD2. Per the germline V gene, CDR1 is LGHNT and CDR2 is FRNRAP. V trimming: 6 bases; J trimming: 4 bases; junction bases outside the gene matches: 3. The CDR3 is made up of 14 amino acids. The CDR3, as DNA: TGTGCTAGTGGCCTAGCGGGGGGCCCAGATACGCAGTATTTT. This translates into CASGLAGGPDTQYF.

J is TRBJ2-3 and V is TRBV6-1; D unclear. CDR1 and CDR2 (germline): MNHNS, SASEGT. Trimming pared 3 bases from V and 3 bases from J, leaving 19 bases between. The CDR3 runs to 17 residues. The CDR3 region is CASSDLPVLPSTDTQYF. The CDR3, as DNA: TGTGCCAGCAGTGACCTCCCGGTTCTGCCTAGTACAGATACGCAGTATTTT.

This chain joins TRBV9 and TRBJ1-2, with TRBD1 identical over 9 bases. This CDR3 comprises 15 residues. Germline CDR1 and CDR2: SGDLS and YYNGEE. The V and J ends lost 4 bases and 4 bases, in that order; junction bases with no gene match: 8. The CDR3 nucleotides are TGTGCCAGCAGCTATACAGGGGGCGGGACCTATGGCTACACCTTC. Translated, it gives CASSYTGGGTYGYTF.

CDR3 loop: CASSVDGRLVGTDTQYF. The CDR3 DNA sequence: TGTGCCAGCAGCGTAGACGGGAGGTTGGTGGGCACAGATACGCAGTATTTT. The chain employs TRBV9 and TRBJ2-3; 7 bases are a match to TRBD2. Trimming removed 0 bases from V and 1 base from J; junction bases left unmatched: 8. The CDR3 contains 17 residues. Germline V lookup: CDR1 SGDLS, CDR2 YYNGEE.

The gene calls are TRBV9 and TRBJ2-1; D is possibly TRBD2 (5 bases). The V end lost 0 bases, the J end lost 5 bases, and 9 bases lay between the germline ends. CDR1 SGDLS and CDR2 YYNGEE come from the germline V gene. The CDR3 sequence is 14 residues long. CDR3 DNA sequence: TGTGCCAGCAGCGTAGCCGGGAACAACAATGAGCAGTTCTTC. It specifies CASSVAGNNNEQFF.

V is TRBV18 and J is TRBJ2-4, with TRBD1 as a possible D gene (5 bases). This CDR3 has 14 amino acids. Between the trimmed V and J ends, which lost 6 bases and 0 bases, there was a span of 9 bases. Germline V gene data show CDR1 as KGHSH and CDR2 as LQKENI. The CDR3 nucleotides are TGTGCCAGCTCGCAGGGATTAGCCAAAAACATTCAGTACTTC. It specifies CASSQGLAKNIQYF.

This clone was seen a few times. The rearrangement uses TRBV18 and TRBJ2-7; 8 bases agree with TRBD2. J gave up 2 bases and V 3 bases, and 3 bases lay outside the gene matches. CDR1 is KGHSH, CDR2 LQKENI, per germline. The CDR3 spans 14 residues. The CDR3 loop is CASSPPAGAYEQYF. The CDR3 bases are TGTGCCAGCTCACCTCCAGCGGGGGCCTACGAGCAGTACTTC. The variable domain in full, with the rest retrieved from reference TRBV18 and TRBJ2-7, is NAGVMQNPRHLVRRRGQEARLRCSPMKGHSHVYWYRQLPEEGLKFMVYLQKENIIDESGMPKERFSAEFPKEGPSILRIQQVVRGDSAAYFCASSPPAGAYEQYFGPGTRLTVT.

The rearrangement joins TRBV30 to TRBJ2-3, with D possibly TRBD2 on 6 matching bases. Germline lookup yields CDR1 GTSNPN and CDR2 SVGIG (reference sequence). This CDR3 has 15 amino acids. Trimming removed 1 base at V and 4 bases at J, with 15 bases between. The CDR3 loop reads CAWSDGSGLPDTQYF. The CDR3 region has the DNA TGTGCCTGGAGTGACGGTAGCGGATTGCCAGATACGCAGTATTTT.

This rearrangement joins TRBV5-5 to TRBJ2-1, with 11 bases that match TRBD2. The CDR3 sequence is 15 residues long. V shed 3 bases, J shed 7 bases, and the junction held 6 bases outside the gene matches. Germline V gene data show CDR1 as SGHKS and CDR2 as YYEKEE (reference sequence). CDR3 DNA sequence: TGTGCCAGCAGCTCGGGACTAGCGGAACGAAATGAGCAGTTCTTC. Amino acid sequence: CASSSGLAERNEQFF.

This clone occurred a few times. The CDR3 reads CSARQGTEQYF. In DNA, the CDR3 is TGCAGTGCTAGACAGGGAACCGAGCAGTACTTC. The chain carries TRBV20-1 and TRBJ2-7; tentative D call: TRBD1 (5 bases). Trimming removed 2 bases at V and 6 bases at J, with 8 bases between. The CDR3 is 11 residues long. Germline V gene sequence: CDR1 DFQATT, CDR2 SNEGSKA (reference sequence).

V gene TRBV7-8 combines with J gene TRBJ2-3, with D tentatively TRBD1 (5 bases). CDR3 size: 16 residues. From germline, CDR1 is SGHVS and CDR2 FQNEAQ. Trimming left V 1 base short and J 4 bases short, with 15 bases between. CDR3 in DNA: TGTGCCAGCAGCTTAGAAGGGGCAGGGAAGGCAGATACGCAGTATTTT. Residues: CASSLEGAGKADTQYF.

The V gene is TRBV10-3, the J gene TRBJ2-1; 13 bases align to TRBD2. Germline trimming cut 10 bases from V and 8 bases from J; bases unmatched to any gene: 11. The CDR3 sequence is 15 residues long. The germline V gene has CDR1 ENHRY and CDR2 SYGVKD. The CDR3 reads CATARTLAGGDEQFF. CDR3 in DNA: TGTGCCACCGCTAGAACACTAGCGGGGGGGGATGAGCAGTTCTTC.

The chain recombines TRBV13 with TRBJ1-1; D is perhaps TRBD1 (6 bases). Germline V lookup: CDR1 PRHDT, CDR2 FYEKMQ (reference sequence). The CDR3 contains 13 residues. Trimming cost V 3 bases and J 10 bases, with 15 bases left between them. The CDR3 loop reads CASSFGQGYAAFF. The CDR3 DNA is TGTGCCAGCAGCTTTGGCCAGGGGTACGCAGCTTTCTTT.

J is TRBJ2-1 and V is TRBV7-9, with no clear D. V was pared by 1 base and J by 5 bases, with 12 bases between. This CDR3 spans 15 amino acids. CDR1 and CDR2 from the germline V gene are SEHNR and FQNEAQ (reference sequence). Written as DNA, the CDR3 is TGTGCCAGCAGCTTAGTGGTTAGAGCAAACAATGAGCAGTTCTTC. Translated, it gives CASSLVVRANNEQFF.

This clone was seen only a few times. This rearrangement joins TRBV2 to TRBJ1-5; 9 bases agree with TRBD1. V trimming: 6 bases; J trimming: 0 bases; junction bases outside the gene matches: 9. The germline V gene encodes CDR1 SNHLY and CDR2 FYNNEI. The CDR3 totals 17 residues. CDR3 sequence reads: CASRRDRVTSSNQPQHF. As DNA, the CDR3 is TGTGCCAGCAGACGGGACAGGGTGACTAGTAGCAATCAGCCCCAGCATTTT.

The chain recombines TRBV5-1 with TRBJ2-3, with 10 bases aligning to TRBD1. V was clipped by 4 bases and J by 6 bases; unmatched bases: 8. The CDR3 extends over 15 amino acids. Germline V gene data show CDR1 as SGHRS and CDR2 as YFSETQ. This CDR3 is CASSIWTGGRDTQYF. The CDR3 DNA sequence: TGCGCCAGCAGCATATGGACAGGGGGGAGGGATACGCAGTATTTT.

This chain uses TRBV6-5 with TRBJ2-1, with 13 nucleotides matching TRBD2. Per the germline V gene, CDR1 is MNHEY and CDR2 is SVGAGI. CDR3 size: 15 residues. The V and J ends lost 6 bases and 5 bases, in that order; junction bases with no gene match: 4. This chain's CDR3 is CASRTGTSGNNEQFF. CDR3 DNA sequence: TGTGCCAGCAGAACCGGGACTAGCGGGAACAATGAGCAGTTCTTC.

J is TRBJ2-7 and V is TRBV4-1; 8 bases agree with TRBD2. Trimming removed 6 bases from V and 1 base from J; junction bases left unmatched: 5. Germline CDR1 reads MGHRA; CDR2 reads YSYEKL. The CDR3 sequence is 14 residues long. This CDR3 reads CASRDTSGSYEQYF. DNA for the CDR3: TGCGCCAGCAGGGACACTAGCGGTTCCTACGAGCAGTACTTC.

This chain joins TRBV7-9 and TRBJ2-7; 7 bases map to TRBD1. This CDR3 is built from 16 residues. Germline V gives CDR1 SEHNR, CDR2 FQNEAQ (reference sequence). Unmatched junction bases numbered 13, after V lost 5 bases and J lost 3 bases. The CDR3 here is CASSAYRGTIVYEQYF. For the CDR3, the DNA is TGTGCCAGCAGCGCTTACAGGGGAACGATTGTCTACGAGCAGTACTTC.

This clone was picked up a small number of times. This CDR3 is also generated by other DNA sequences in the sample. This chain joins TRBV5-1 and TRBJ2-7; 9 nucleotides match TRBD2. The V segment lost 3 bases and the J segment 3 bases; nucleotides outside the gene matches: 7. The V gene's germline CDR1 is SGHRS and CDR2 YFSETQ. The CDR3 runs to 15 residues. In DNA, the CDR3 is TGCGCCAGCAGCTCTGACACTAGCGGGCTCTACGAGCAGTACTTC. It codes for CASSSDTSGLYEQYF.

The chain couples TRBV10-2 to TRBJ1-5; D is ambiguous. CDR1 is WSHSY and CDR2 is SAAADI in the germline V gene. This CDR3 spans 14 amino acids. V lost 3 bases, J lost 3 bases, and 9 bases lay in between. CDR3 sequence: CASSETQFNQPQHF. CDR3 DNA: TGCGCCAGCAGTGAAACGCAGTTCAATCAGCCCCAGCATTTT.

The V gene is TRBV18, the J gene TRBJ1-2, with D unclear. Germline-derived CDR1 and CDR2 are KGHSH and LQKENI. This CDR3 contains 13 residues. Trimming pared 3 bases from V and 5 bases from J, leaving 10 bases between. The CDR3 sequence: CASSPGVTYGYTF. The CDR3 nucleotides read TGTGCCAGCTCACCCGGGGTCACATATGGCTACACCTTC.

There are many counts of this clone. The rearrangement links TRBV4-3 to TRBJ1-1, with a tentative D call TRBD1 (5 bases). V lost 1 base and J lost 1, with 19 bases in between. The V gene's germline CDR1 is LGHNA and CDR2 YSLEER. There are 18 residues in the CDR3. The chain's CDR3 is CASSQVAGGYGGNTEAFF. The CDR3 DNA is TGCGCCAGCAGCCAAGTCGCCGGGGGGTATGGTGGGAACACTGAAGCTTTCTTT.

The J gene is TRBJ2-5, the V gene TRBV29-1; possible D gene TRBD2, 5 bases. CDR3 size: 11 residues. Per germline, CDR1 SQVTM and CDR2 ANQGSEA. Trimming pared 7 bases from V and 7 bases from J, leaving 13 bases between. Written as DNA, the CDR3 is TGCAGCGGCGGACTGATGATGACCCAGTACTTC. Its translation is CSGGLMMTQYF.

This sequence joins TRBV6-5 and TRBJ2-3; D remains ambiguous. The CDR3 is made up of 14 amino acids. V lost 2 bases and J 2 bases, leaving 8 bases between the germline ends. Germline V gene lookup returns CDR1 MNHEY and CDR2 SVGAGI. The CDR3 spells CASSYADNTDTQYF. The DNA for the CDR3 is TGTGCCAGCAGTTACGCAGATAACACAGATACGCAGTATTTT.

CDR3 nucleotides: TGTGCCAGCAGCGAGGGAAGCTATGGCTACACCTTC. Amino acid sequence: CASSEGSYGYTF. This chain uses TRBV2 with TRBJ1-2; no clear D gene. Trimming took 6 bases from V and 4 from J, leaving 9 bases between them. CDR3 length: 12 amino acids. Germline CDR1 is SNHLY and CDR2 is FYNNEI.